These 6 T cell receptor beta chains originate from one sample sequenced in a study of Graves' ophthalmopathy and Graves' hyperthyroidism. Amplifying from RNA transcripts, the study obtained TCR beta CDR3 regions. Scientists carried out first-round RT-PCR using HTBI primers and then a second-round multiplex PCR. Via MiXCR, TCRdb re-called the multiplex PCR reads, giving one row per CDR3 protein. The table records about 590,000 distinct CDR3 sequences, roughly 40% of them present only once. The sample comprised peripheral blood or thyroid tissue (not recorded which). These receptors all stem from an adult man with Graves' hyperthyroidism.

This clonotype was detected ten times or more. The chain couples TRBV7-2 to TRBJ2-7; D ambiguous. Deletions cut 1 base from V and 5 bases from J, with 12 bases between. CDR3 size: 14 residues. CDR1 is SGHTA and CDR2 is FQGNSA in the germline V gene. CDR3 DNA sequence: TGTGCCAGCAGCTTAGAAGCAGGAATTCACGAGCAGTACTTC. Protein product: CASSLEAGIHEQYF.

This clonotype was seen repeatedly, ten times or more. J is TRBJ2-7 and V is TRBV7-6; D is uncertain. V was pared by 2 bases and J by 2 bases, with 13 bases between. Germline CDR1 SGHVS, CDR2 FNYEAQ. The length of the CDR3 is 15 residues. As DNA, the CDR3 is TGTGCCAGCAGCTTACGGCCAGGAGCCACCTACGAGCAGTACTTC. It specifies CASSLRPGATYEQYF. The variable domain in full, completed from reference TRBV7-6 and TRBJ2-7, reads GAGVSQSPRYKVTKRGQDVALRCDPISGHVSLYWYRQALGQGPEFLTYFNYEAQQDKSGLPNDRFSAERPEGSISTLTIQRTEQRDSAMYRCASSLRPGATYEQYFGPGTRLTVT.

This clonotype was observed at least ten times. V is TRBV14 and J is TRBJ2-5, with no clear D. CDR1 and CDR2 (germline): SGHDN, FVKESK. Deletions cut 1 base from V and 5 bases from J, with 11 bases between. CDR3 length equals 14 residues. The DNA of the CDR3 is TGTGCCAGCAGCCAAGGTTCTAGTTGGGAGACCCAGTACTTC. Translating it yields CASSQGSSWETQYF.

V gene TRBV7-6 combines with J gene TRBJ1-2; D may be TRBD1 (6 bases). CDR1 and CDR2 from the germline V gene are SGHVS and FNYEAQ. V lost 5 bases and J 2 bases, leaving 15 bases between the germline ends. The CDR3 runs 15 residues. In DNA form, the CDR3 reads TGTGCCAGCAGCCGCAAACGACAGGAGAACTATGGCTACACCTTC. It specifies CASSRKRQENYGYTF.

Only a few counts were recorded for this clonotype. V is TRBV28 and J is TRBJ2-7; TRBD1 aligns across 9 bases. The CDR3 sequence is 15 residues long. The J segment lost 5 bases and the V segment lost 7 bases, leaving 12 bases of the junction unmatched. Germline assignment: CDR1 MDHEN and CDR2 SYDVKM. The CDR3 loop is CASIPTGTGFNEQYF. The CDR3 coding sequence is TGTGCCAGCATCCCAACCGGGACAGGGTTCAACGAGCAGTACTTC.

The sample holds many counts of this clonotype. This sequence joins TRBV5-8 and TRBJ2-5; D gene uncertain. The germline V and J ends were trimmed by 0 bases and 0 bases, with 12 bases remaining between them. In germline, CDR1 is SGHTS, CDR2 YDEGEE. The CDR3 runs to 16 residues. CDR3 coding DNA: TGTGCCAGCAGCTTGGGGCAGATTAAGTACCAAGAGACCCAGTACTTC. Its protein product is CASSLGQIKYQETQYF.